The 2 T cell receptor beta chains listed next were all sequenced from one sample in a study of lymphopenia after photon versus proton radiotherapy. Libraries were prepared by immunoSEQ multiplex PCR; TCRdb keeps only in-frame clonotypes and omits some of them. This table holds about 70,000 clones, over 80% found once. The sample was peripheral blood, taken from a patient treated with proton-based radiotherapy. All receptors derive from an elderly man with esophageal cancer.

The J gene is TRBJ2-5, the V gene TRBV10-3; tentatively, D is TRBD2 (5 bases). This CDR3 is 14 amino acids long. The germline gives CDR1 ENHRY, CDR2 SYGVKD. The V end lost 6 bases, the J end lost 5 bases, and 16 bases lay between the germline ends. The CDR3 reads CAISPGRERETQYF. The CDR3 DNA reads as TGTGCCATCAGCCCAGGCAGAGAGCGGGAGACCCAGTACTTC.

This chain connects TRBV7-8 to TRBJ2-5; TRBD2 agrees at 7 bases. The CDR3 sequence is 17 residues long. Germline V gene sequence: CDR1 SGHVS, CDR2 FQNEAQ. Trimming cost V 2 bases and J 5 bases; bases outside gene matches: 14. The CDR3 DNA is TGTGCCAGCAGCTTATTTGGGGGGAGGGCCAGTGAGGAGACCCAGTACTTC. Encoded protein: CASSLFGGRASEETQYF.